Presented here are 26 T cell receptor beta chains from one specimen sequenced in a study of blood T cell repertoires in COVID-19 (dated by TCRdb to about 2020). Library creation used the immunoSEQ multiplex PCR assay. TCRdb stores this immuneACCESS table with in-frame sequences only. Part of the clones is absent; in the studies checked, under half of the shortfall reflects unresolved V genes, and no reason is known for the rest. The sample has 230,000 or so clones on record, 85% to 90% of them singletons. About 4.5% of the sample lies in the top ten. Sequenced material: peripheral blood. Receptors originate from a woman aged 40-49 years who had recovered from COVID-19.

V and J are TRBV12-3 or TRBV12-4 and TRBJ2-1, with D possibly TRBD1 on 5 matching bases. This CDR3 comprises 12 residues. V lost 1 base, J lost 9 bases, and 7 bases lay in between. CDR3: CASSLGGGEQFF. The CDR3 DNA is TGTGCCAGCAGTTTAGGGGGCGGTGAGCAGTTCTTC.

This clone was seen once. The chain couples TRBV19 to TRBJ2-1, with no clear D. The CDR3 runs 14 residues. V was clipped by 3 bases and J by 5 bases, with 11 bases between them. Germline CDR1 is LNHDA and CDR2 is SQIVND (reference sequence). The CDR3 loop reads CASSMYRRNNEQFF. CDR3 nucleotides: TGTGCCAGTAGTATGTATCGCAGAAACAATGAGCAGTTCTTC.

The rearrangement links TRBV2 to TRBJ2-1; TRBD2 matches 10 bases. Germline V lookup: CDR1 SNHLY, CDR2 FYNNEI. The CDR3 covers 15 residues. The trim removed 4 bases at V and 3 bases at J, leaving 3 bases unmatched. The CDR3 coding sequence is TGTGCCAGCAGTGGGACTAGCGGAAACTACAATGAGCAGTTCTTC. Translation: CASSGTSGNYNEQFF.

V gene TRBV3-1 (or the pseudogene TRBV3-2) combines with J gene TRBJ1-1; no firm D call. Trimming shortened V by 2 bases and J by 12 bases, and 16 bases separated the two germline ends. The CDR3 runs 13 residues. CDR1 is LGHDT, CDR2 YNNKEL, per germline (reference sequence). Here the CDR3 DNA reads TGTGCCAGCAGCCAATATTCGGGGATGACGTCTTTCTTT. Residues: CASSQYSGMTSFF.

The chain couples TRBV7-8 to TRBJ2-2, with TRBD2 matching over 10 bases. The CDR3 length is 17 residues. J lost 4 bases, V lost 5 bases, and 10 bases had no gene match. Germline loops: CDR1 SGHVS, CDR2 FQNEAQ. Here the CDR3 reads CASSAPLAGVRTGELFF. As DNA, the CDR3 is TGTGCCAGCAGCGCGCCCCTAGCGGGAGTTCGCACCGGGGAGCTGTTTTTT.

The chain has TRBV19 and TRBJ2-2; the D is unclear. This CDR3 region has 12 residues. Germline loops: CDR1 LNHDA, CDR2 SQIVND (reference sequence). Trimming cost V 4 bases and J 7 bases, with 7 bases left between them. The CDR3 bases are TGTGCCAGTAGTAGCCGCGGCGGGGAGCTGTTTTTT. It specifies CASSSRGGELFF.

The chain is built from TRBV7-8 and TRBJ2-1, with 8 bases that match TRBD1. V was pared by 3 bases and J by 5 bases, with 6 bases of the junction left unmatched. Germline CDR1 reads SGHVS; CDR2 reads FQNEAQ. This CDR3 is 15 amino acids long. CDR3 coding DNA: TGTGCCAGCAGCTTTGACAGGGGAGCCCACAATGAGCAGTTCTTC. It is translated as CASSFDRGAHNEQFF. The full variable domain, in which reference TRBV7-8 and TRBJ2-1 provide the parts outside the CDR3, is GAGVSQSPRYKVAKRGQDVALRCDPISGHVSLFWYQQALGQGPEFLTYFQNEAQLDKSGLPSDRFFAERPEGSVSTLKIQRTQQEDSAVYLCASSFDRGAHNEQFFGPGTRLTVL.

This chain links TRBV3-1 (or the pseudogene TRBV3-2) with TRBJ2-3; 13 bases match TRBD2. The V gene's germline CDR1 is LGHDT and CDR2 YNNKEL (reference sequence). The CDR3 extends over 16 amino acids. The trim removed 7 bases at V and 5 bases at J, leaving 9 bases unmatched. CDR3 DNA sequence: TGTGCCAGCATCCTTCGGACTAGCGGGAGTGGAGATACGCAGTATTTT. Its translation is CASILRTSGSGDTQYF.

This clone was detected only a few times. The rearrangement uses TRBV3-1 (or the pseudogene TRBV3-2) and TRBJ1-1, with 7 bases that match TRBD1. The CDR3 runs 14 residues. Trimming at V came to 5 bases and at J to 8 bases, leaving 11 bases not matched to a gene. In germline, CDR1 is LGHDT, CDR2 YNNKEL (reference sequence). CDR3 region: CASSATGTWLEAFF. The DNA for the CDR3 is TGTGCCAGCAGCGCGACAGGGACGTGGTTGGAAGCTTTCTTT.

The chain joins TRBV11-3 to TRBJ2-7; D not resolved. The CDR3 spans 14 residues. From germline, CDR1 is SGHNT and CDR2 YENEEA. V lost 1 base and J 0 bases, leaving 7 bases between the germline ends. The CDR3 is CASSLVARSYEQYV. The CDR3 DNA reads as TGTGCCAGCAGCTTAGTGGCACGCTCCTACGAGCAGTACGTC.

The gene calls are TRBV27 and TRBJ2-3, with D possibly TRBD1 on 6 matching bases. CDR1 is MNHEY and CDR2 is SMNVEV in the germline V gene (reference sequence). This CDR3 has 15 amino acids. V shed 3 bases and J shed 0 bases, with 10 bases lying between them. The CDR3 spells CASSFSGTSTDTQYF. CDR3 DNA sequence: TGTGCCAGCAGTTTCTCCGGGACAAGCACAGATACGCAGTATTTT.

This clone was recorded a few times. J is TRBJ2-5 and V is TRBV19; TRBD2 aligns across 10 bases. V shed 5 bases, J shed 3 bases, and the junction held 15 bases outside the gene matches. There are 18 residues in the CDR3. Germline CDR1 and CDR2: LNHDA and SQIVND (reference sequence). The CDR3 DNA follows: TGTGCCAGTAGTCGGGGACTAGCGACCGTCCCCCCCAAAGAGACCCAGTACTTC. Its translation is CASSRGLATVPPKETQYF.

The V call is TRBV5-1, the J call TRBJ2-5; tentatively, D is TRBD1 (5 bases). Trimming removed 5 bases at V and 2 bases at J, with 10 bases between. Germline CDR1 and CDR2: SGHRS and YFSETQ. This CDR3 is built from 13 residues. For the CDR3, the DNA is TGCGCCAGCAGGGTTGCAGGGCAAGAGACCCAGTACTTC. The encoded protein is CASRVAGQETQYF.

This clone was seen only a few times. This chain links TRBV5-4 with TRBJ1-1; no definite D call. The germline CDR1 and CDR2 sequences are SGHNT and YYREEE (reference sequence). Trimming left V 3 bases short and J 1 base short, with 7 bases between. There are 13 residues in the CDR3. The chain's CDR3 is CASSSQANTEAFF. DNA of the CDR3: TGTGCCAGCAGCTCGCAGGCGAACACTGAAGCTTTCTTT. Full variable domain (missing parts from reference TRBV5-4 and TRBJ1-1): ETGVTQSPTHLIKTRGQQVTLRCSSQSGHNTVSWYQQALGQGPQFIFQYYREEENGRGNFPPRFSGLQFPNYSSELNVNALELDDSALYLCASSSQANTEAFFGQGTRLTVV.

The chain recombines TRBV15 with TRBJ1-2, with 12 nucleotides matching TRBD1. The CDR3 contains 18 residues. Looked up from germline, CDR1 is LNHNV and CDR2 is YYDKDF (reference sequence). Losses at the gene ends were 0 bases for V and 8 bases for J; bases not matched to a gene: 13. In DNA form, the CDR3 reads TGTGCCACCAGCAGAGACGGGGCGGGGACAGGGGGCCCCGGAGGCTACACCTTC. Residues: CATSRDGAGTGGPGGYTF.

The chain employs TRBV2 and TRBJ2-3; the D gene is possibly TRBD1 (6 bases). CDR1 and CDR2 (germline): SNHLY, FYNNEI. V shed 4 bases and J shed 7 bases, with 15 bases lying between them. CDR3 size: 14 residues. The chain's CDR3 is CASSGLRGLNTQYF. The CDR3 nucleotides are TGTGCCAGCAGTGGGCTCAGGGGTCTTAATACGCAGTATTTT.

V and J are TRBV4-3 and TRBJ1-2; D call uncertain. V was shortened by 1 base and J by 2 bases, with 8 bases between the two germline ends. The germline gives CDR1 LGHNA, CDR2 YSLEER. The CDR3 is 14 amino acids. CDR3 in amino acids: CASSQVTANYGYTF. The CDR3 DNA follows: TGCGCCAGCAGCCAAGTTACAGCCAACTATGGCTACACCTTC.

The V gene is TRBV9, the J gene TRBJ1-3, with D unresolved. Trimming took off 3 bases at V and 0 bases at J, with 13 bases between the two ends. Per the germline V gene, CDR1 is SGDLS and CDR2 is YYNGEE. This CDR3 has 16 residues. DNA for the CDR3: TGTGCCAGCAGCGCCGGCGGCGGCAACTCTGGAAACACCATATATTTT. This sequence encodes CASSAGGGNSGNTIYF.

This clone occurred once. The chain couples TRBV7-9 to TRBJ2-1; maybe TRBD2 (5 bases). Germline V gene sequence: CDR1 SEHNR, CDR2 FQNEAQ (reference sequence). The CDR3 has 12 residues. Deletions cut 1 base from V and 13 bases from J, with 11 bases between. CDR3 in DNA: TGTGCCAGCAGCTTAGACGAGCGGTTACAGTTCTTC. Residues: CASSLDERLQFF.

The J gene is TRBJ1-1, the V gene TRBV6-5, with TRBD1 matching 8 bases. Germline values: CDR1 MNHEY, CDR2 SVGAGI. V lost 6 bases and J lost 1; bases outside the gene matches: 1. The CDR3 length is 13 residues. CDR3 amino acids: CASRGTGNTEAFF. CDR3 DNA: TGTGCCAGCAGAGGGACAGGGAACACTGAAGCTTTCTTT.

This clone occurred a few times. V usage is TRBV11-3 and J usage is TRBJ1-6; tentative D call: TRBD1 (5 bases). There are 14 residues in the CDR3. The germline CDR1 and CDR2 sequences are SGHNT and YENEEA. With 4 bases removed from V and 7 bases from J, the gap between germline ends came to 11 bases. Here the CDR3 reads CASSSGGQNSPLHF. The CDR3 region has the DNA TGTGCCAGCAGCTCCGGCGGACAAAATTCACCCCTCCACTTT.

This clone was observed a single time. The gene calls are TRBV7-2 and TRBJ1-5; D is unresolved. Germline loops: CDR1 SGHTA, CDR2 FQGNSA. This CDR3 spans 14 amino acids. V was pared by 2 bases and J by 2 bases, with 7 bases between. The chain's CDR3 is CASSLQVGNQPQHF. CDR3 nucleotides: TGTGCCAGCAGCTTACAGGTTGGCAATCAGCCCCAGCATTTT. Together with reference TRBV7-2 and TRBJ1-5, the CDR3 gives the full variable domain: GAGVSQSPSNKVTEKGKDVELRCDPISGHTALYWYRQSLGQGLEFLIYFQGNSAPDKSGLPSDRFSAERTGGSVSTLTIQRTQQEDSAVYLCASSLQVGNQPQHFGDGTRLSIL.

The chain combines TRBV25-1 with TRBJ1-2; D not resolved. V was shortened by 7 bases and J by 2 bases, with 11 bases between the two germline ends. The CDR3 loop spans 13 amino acids. Germline CDR1 MGHDK, CDR2 SYGVNS. The CDR3 bases are TGTGCCAGCAATCCTCCGGGGAACTATGGCTACACCTTC. Its protein is CASNPPGNYGYTF.

V usage is TRBV9 and J usage is TRBJ2-3; D gene unclear. CDR3 length equals 14 residues. Germline V gene lookup returns CDR1 SGDLS and CDR2 YYNGEE. Trimming removed 1 base at V and 7 bases at J, with 13 bases between. The CDR3 DNA reads TGTGCCAGCAGCGTATCTGTGGGCGCGAATACGCAGTATTTT. Protein: CASSVSVGANTQYF.

V and J are TRBV6-2 or TRBV6-3 and TRBJ2-7; a weak D match, TRBD1 (6 bases). CDR1 MNHEY and CDR2 SVGEGT come from the germline V gene. The CDR3 consists of 12 residues. V was shortened by 5 bases and J by 3 bases, with 8 bases between the two germline ends. The CDR3 loop is CASSRTVYEQYV. Here the CDR3 DNA reads TGTGCCAGCAGTCGGACAGTCTACGAGCAGTACGTC.

This rearrangement joins TRBV7-2 to TRBJ2-2; maybe TRBD2 (7 bases). The CDR3 is 12 amino acids. Germline V gives CDR1 SGHTA, CDR2 FQGNSA. V lost 8 bases and J lost 6, with 10 bases in between. CDR3 coding DNA: TGTGCCAGCCCCGGGGGGCCCGGGGAGCTGTTTTTT. Its protein is CASPGGPGELFF.